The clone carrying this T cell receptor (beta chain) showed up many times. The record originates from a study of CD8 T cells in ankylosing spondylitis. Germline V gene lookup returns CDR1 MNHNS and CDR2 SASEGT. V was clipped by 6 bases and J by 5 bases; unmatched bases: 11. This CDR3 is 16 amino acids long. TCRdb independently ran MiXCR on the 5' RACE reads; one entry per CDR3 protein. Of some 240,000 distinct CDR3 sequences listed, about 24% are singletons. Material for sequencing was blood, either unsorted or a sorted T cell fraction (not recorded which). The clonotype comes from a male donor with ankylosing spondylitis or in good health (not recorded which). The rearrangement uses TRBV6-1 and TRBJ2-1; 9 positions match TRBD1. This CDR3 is CASSLRGGTGNNEQFF. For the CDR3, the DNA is TGTGCCAGCAGCCTCAGGGGGGGGACAGGGAACAATGAGCAGTTCTTC.